This T cell receptor (beta chain) stems from a study of blood T cell repertoires in COVID-19. As for the study in general: Acute-phase and convalescent COVID-19 samples originated in the United States, Italy and Spain.

In the original analysis: Quantification of nucleated cells was approximated via reference gene primer amplification. Libraries were prepared by immunoSEQ multiplex PCR; TCRdb keeps only in-frame clonotypes and omits some of them. V and J calls and clone size are those listed in that table; D and trimming were worked out from the DNA. This sample has 250,000 to 350,000 clones, with 86% found just once. A single count supports this clone. This CDR3 is 14 amino acids long. With 5 bases removed from V and 7 bases from J, the gap between germline ends came to 17 bases. Germline loops: CDR1 MNHEY, CDR2 SVGEGT.

Input material: peripheral blood. The V call is TRBV6-2 or TRBV6-3, the J call TRBJ1-2, with D perhaps TRBD1 (5 bases). This TCR derives from a woman aged 25 to 39 with active or convalescent COVID-19. In DNA form, the CDR3 reads TGTGCCAGCAGTCCGGGGCCGGGAGGTATTGGCTACACCTTC. This codes for CASSPGPGGIGYTF.